The T cell receptor beta chain under discussion was sequenced for a study of cytomegalovirus exposure and HLA in healthy donors. PCR was performed using 60 Vbeta and 13 Jbeta primers. Profiling relied on immunoSEQ multiplex PCR, and the TCRdb table lists in-frame clones only, not all of them. The data show about 110,000 clones, 65% to 90% seen once. The CDR3 is 18 residues long. CDR1 is ENHRY and CDR2 is SYGVKD in the germline V gene. V gave up 3 bases and J gave up 9 bases, with 27 bases separating them. On this clone: Its antigen is as yet unknown.

General study points: Later on, analysis showed that most CMV-associated TCR beta chains appeared to be HLA-restricted. Through in vitro validation, three CMV-associated chains were shown to be specific for CMV antigens. Associated with cytomegalovirus, according to the listing, were about 160 TCR beta chains. Researchers had no immune exposure information except CMV serostatus available.

The source material was PBMCs. The chain recombines TRBV10-3 with TRBJ2-1; D perhaps matches TRBD1 (5 bases). This clonotype originated in a man aged 25 to 45 in good health and CMV-seropositive. The CDR3 is CAISELGWPGSDQGEQFF. CDR3 DNA: TGTGCCATCAGTGAACTCGGGTGGCCAGGATCTGATCAGGGTGAGCAGTTCTTC.